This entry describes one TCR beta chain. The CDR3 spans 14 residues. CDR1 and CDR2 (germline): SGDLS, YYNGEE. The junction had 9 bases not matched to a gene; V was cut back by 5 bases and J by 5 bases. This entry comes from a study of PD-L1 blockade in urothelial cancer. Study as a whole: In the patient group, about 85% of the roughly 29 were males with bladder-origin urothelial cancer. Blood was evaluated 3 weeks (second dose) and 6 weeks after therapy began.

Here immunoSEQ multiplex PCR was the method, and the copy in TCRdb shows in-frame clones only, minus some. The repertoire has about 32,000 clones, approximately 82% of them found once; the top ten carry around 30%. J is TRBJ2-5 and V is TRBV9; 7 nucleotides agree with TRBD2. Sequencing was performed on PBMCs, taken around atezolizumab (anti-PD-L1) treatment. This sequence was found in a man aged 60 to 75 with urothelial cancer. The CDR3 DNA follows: TGTGCCAGCAGTGGCAGCGGGATGGTTGAGACCCAGTACTTC. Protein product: CASSGSGMVETQYF.